This TCR beta chain was sequenced for a study of blood T cell repertoires in COVID-19. For the study at large: Acute and convalescent COVID-19 specimens originated in the United States, Italy and Spain. From T cells, B-cell-depleted T cells, or PBMCs came the material, which was cDNA or gDNA.

In the original workflow: The authors estimated nucleated cell counts from reference gene primer amplification. Sequencing was performed with immunoSEQ multiplex PCR; in TCRdb, only in-frame clones are kept and a portion is missing. The V and J calls and clone size were taken over from that table, and D and trimming were inferred from the DNA. The repertoire holds fewer than 250,000 clones, 80% to 85% seen once, with more than 9% in the top ten. A Seattle source enrolled patients during active infection and followed them longitudinally. CDR1 KGHDR and CDR2 SFDVKD come from the germline V gene. Trimming pared 0 bases from V and 1 base from J, leaving 11 bases between. The CDR3 consists of 16 residues.

Sequencing input: peripheral blood. This TCR came from a woman aged 80 or older with COVID-19, enrolled during active disease. This chain links TRBV24-1 with TRBJ2-5, with D perhaps matching TRBD1 (5 bases). Here the CDR3 DNA reads TGTGCCACCAGTGATTTGGCAGGGCAGGGCCAAGAGACCCAGTACTTC. This codes for CATSDLAGQGQETQYF.